This T cell receptor (beta chain) was found in a study of identical twins. Many counts were recorded for this clonotype. The antigen remains undetermined. The study's findings and limits: Out-of-frame beta sequences exhibited a weaker degree of excess twin sharing.

Carrying unique molecular identifiers, the cDNA also gained a universal primer site through template switching. TCRdb fed the 5' RACE reads into MiXCR, producing one record per CDR3 protein. The sample shows some 710,000 distinct CDR3 sequences, roughly 6.2% of them seen only once. Material for sequencing was naive T cells sorted from blood. This receptor was taken from a young man in good health.

CDR3 in DNA: TGCGCCAGCAGCTCATCGGGGAGGACTAGCTACAATGAGCAGTTCTTC. Its translation is CASSSSGRTSYNEQFF. The chain employs TRBV5-1 and TRBJ2-1; 7 nucleotides match TRBD2. This CDR3 has 16 residues. Per germline, CDR1 SGHRS and CDR2 YFSETQ. The V and J ends lost 3 bases and 3 bases, in that order; junction bases with no gene match: 9.